Listed here are 17 T cell receptor beta chains from one sample, sequenced in a study of technical replicates of blood from a few donors. TCRdb keeps only in-frame clones here, not all; method: immunoSEQ multiplex PCR. The sample records around 93,000 clones, 95% being singletons. The sequencing input was T cells isolated from PBMCs. These receptors all stem from a human donor in good health.

J is TRBJ1-2 and V is TRBV30; D is perhaps TRBD1 (5 bases). Germline CDR1 GTSNPN, CDR2 SVGIG (reference sequence). CDR3 length: 15 residues. The V end lost 0 bases, the J end lost 3 bases, and 14 bases lay between the germline ends. The CDR3 bases are TGTGCCTGGAGTGTGGGTGATGGGACTTACTATGGCTACACCTTC. Translating it yields CAWSVGDGTYYGYTF.

This chain links TRBV4-1 with TRBJ2-7, with TRBD2 as a possible D gene (5 bases). The ends were cut back, 1 base at V and 2 bases at J, with 12 bases in the middle. The CDR3 contains 15 residues. The germline V gene has CDR1 MGHRA and CDR2 YSYEKL. The CDR3 region has the DNA TGCGCCAGCAGCCAAGGGGAGCCTTCGACCTACGAGCAGTACTTC. Protein product: CASSQGEPSTYEQYF.

The rearrangement joins TRBV2 to TRBJ1-2; D is unresolved. CDR3 size: 12 residues. Looked up from germline, CDR1 is SNHLY and CDR2 is FYNNEI. Trimming pared 7 bases from V and 0 bases from J, leaving 6 bases between. CDR3 bases: TGTGCCAGCACCGGTTCTAACTATGGCTACACCTTC. It translates to CASTGSNYGYTF.

The rearrangement links TRBV5-6 to TRBJ1-1; unclear D gene. The CDR3 totals 15 residues. Trimming shortened V by 4 bases and J by 0 bases, and 13 bases separated the two germline ends. Germline V gene sequence: CDR1 SGHDT, CDR2 YYEEEE. The CDR3 DNA sequence: TGTGCCAGCAGCCCTAATGTACAGATGAACACTGAAGCTTTCTTT. Its protein product is CASSPNVQMNTEAFF.

The chain recombines TRBV10-3 with TRBJ1-3; 7 nucleotides align to TRBD1. Germline assignment: CDR1 ENHRY and CDR2 SYGVKD. Trimming took 8 bases from V and 0 from J; bases not matched to a gene: 4. This CDR3 is built from 14 residues. DNA for the CDR3: TGTGCCATCCGCGCAGGGGGCTCTGGAAACACCATATATTTT. Amino acids: CAIRAGGSGNTIYF.

The gene calls are TRBV28 and TRBJ2-1; 7 positions match TRBD1. V trimming: 3 bases; J trimming: 1 base; junction bases outside the gene matches: 3. Per the germline V gene, CDR1 is MDHEN and CDR2 is SYDVKM. The CDR3 spans 15 residues. The CDR3 sequence is CASSLGDRSYNEQFF. The CDR3, as DNA: TGTGCCAGCAGTTTGGGGGACAGATCCTACAATGAGCAGTTCTTC.

CDR3 residues: CAISEATGVMAFF. CDR3 nucleotide sequence: TGTGCCATCAGTGAGGCGACAGGGGTTATGGCTTTCTTT. The rearrangement links TRBV10-3 to TRBJ1-1; 8 bases are a match to TRBD1. This CDR3 has 13 residues. Germline V gene data show CDR1 as ENHRY and CDR2 as SYGVKD. The junction had 7 bases not matched to a gene; V was cut back by 2 bases and J by 11 bases.

The V gene is TRBV30, the J gene TRBJ2-7, with D possibly TRBD2 on 6 matching bases. The ends were cut back, 3 bases at V and 1 base at J, with 10 bases in the middle. The length of the CDR3 is 13 residues. Per the germline V gene, CDR1 is GTSNPN and CDR2 is SVGIG (reference sequence). The CDR3 bases are TGTGCCTGGAGCGGGGGACGGTCCTACGAGCAGTACTTC. This gives the protein CAWSGGRSYEQYF. The whole variable domain, remainder taken from reference TRBV30 and TRBJ2-7, is SQTIHQWPATLVQPVGSPLSLECTVEGTSNPNLYWYRQAAGRGLQLLFYSVGIGQISSEVPQNLSASRPQDRQFILSSKKLLLSDSGFYLCAWSGGRSYEQYFGPGTRLTVT.

This clone was observed a single time. The chain is built from TRBV6-1 and TRBJ1-5, with TRBD1 matching over 7 bases. Germline V gene sequence: CDR1 MNHNS, CDR2 SASEGT. With 3 bases clipped from V and 0 bases from J, the junction kept 2 bases outside the gene matches. The CDR3 covers 15 residues. Written as DNA, the CDR3 is TGTGCCAGCAGTGAGGACAGGACTAGCAATCAGCCCCAGCATTTT. Protein: CASSEDRTSNQPQHF.

The chain employs TRBV6-5 and TRBJ2-7; 7 bases line up with TRBD1. From germline, CDR1 is MNHEY and CDR2 SVGAGI. Trimming removed 4 bases from V and 4 bases from J; junction bases left unmatched: 1. The CDR3 covers 12 residues. The CDR3 sequence: CASSSQGYEQYF. CDR3 DNA: TGTGCCAGCAGTTCACAGGGGTACGAGCAGTACTTC.

This chain links TRBV6-5 with TRBJ1-1; 7 positions match TRBD1. After removal of 7 bases from V and 0 bases from J, the junction contained 8 bases not matched to a gene. The germline gives CDR1 MNHEY, CDR2 SVGAGI. The CDR3 loop spans 15 amino acids. The CDR3: CASNLGGLLNTEAFF. The CDR3, as DNA: TGTGCCAGCAACTTAGGGGGCCTTTTGAACACTGAAGCTTTCTTT.

The genes are TRBV19 and TRBJ1-3, with TRBD1 matching 7 bases. This CDR3 spans 13 amino acids. The junction had 10 bases not matched to a gene; V was cut back by 7 bases and J by 10 bases. The V gene's germline CDR1 is LNHDA and CDR2 SQIVND (reference sequence). The CDR3 spells CASTGTEEGTIYF. CDR3 DNA: TGTGCCAGTACCGGGACAGAGGAGGGAACCATATATTTT.

The rearrangement links TRBV19 to TRBJ1-2; 10 bases fit TRBD1. The J segment lost 8 bases and the V segment lost 0 bases, leaving 12 bases of the junction unmatched. Germline lookup yields CDR1 LNHDA and CDR2 SQIVND (reference sequence). The CDR3 spans 17 residues. CDR3 loop: CASSIDRDRGQSKGYTF. CDR3 DNA: TGTGCCAGTAGTATAGATCGAGACAGGGGGCAGTCCAAGGGCTACACCTTC.

The chain employs TRBV19 and TRBJ1-5, with 7 nucleotides matching TRBD1. Germline trimming cut 7 bases from V and 5 bases from J; bases unmatched to any gene: 11. The CDR3 consists of 15 residues. CDR1 is LNHDA and CDR2 is SQIVND in the germline V gene (reference sequence). CDR3 bases: TGTGCCAGTATAGGGGGCGCCAATGAAGATCAGCCCCAGCATTTT. Encoded protein: CASIGGANEDQPQHF.

V and J are TRBV4-1 and TRBJ2-1, with D maybe TRBD2 (5 bases). From germline, CDR1 is MGHRA and CDR2 YSYEKL. Deletions cut 0 bases from V and 4 bases from J, with 13 bases between. This CDR3 comprises 16 residues. The CDR3 DNA follows: TGCGCCAGCAGCCAAGAATGGGCTGACTATTACAATGAGCAGTTCTTC. As protein: CASSQEWADYYNEQFF.

The chain uses TRBV28 and TRBJ1-2, with 8 bases lining up with TRBD1. CDR1 is MDHEN, CDR2 SYDVKM, per germline. CDR3 size: 15 residues. After removal of 3 bases from V and 5 bases from J, the junction contained 8 bases not matched to a gene. The CDR3 bases are TGTGCCAGCAGTTTCCTCCTGGACAGGGATTATGGCTACACCTTC. This sequence encodes CASSFLLDRDYGYTF.

J is TRBJ2-7 and V is TRBV27, with 9 bases identical to TRBD1. From germline, CDR1 is MNHEY and CDR2 SMNVEV (reference sequence). Losses at the gene ends were 4 bases for V and 5 bases for J; bases not matched to a gene: 6. The CDR3 runs 14 residues. Written as DNA, the CDR3 is TGTGCCAGCAGTTGGGGACAGGGATTTCACGAGCAGTACTTC. The encoded protein is CASSWGQGFHEQYF.